Here is one T cell receptor (beta chain) with its context. Its target is not known. CDR1 and CDR2 from the germline V gene are MNHEY and SMNVEV (reference sequence). Losses at the gene ends were 6 bases for V and 6 bases for J; bases not matched to a gene: 14. This CDR3 region has 16 residues. The record originates from a study of cytomegalovirus exposure and HLA in healthy donors. The data were produced by immunoSEQ multiplex PCR, yet TCRdb's version contains in-frame clones alone and is incomplete. Of about 360,000 clones in the sample, 86% were seen once. Whole-study results and caveats: TCR sequences were mostly rare, though some public TCRs occurred in many donors. That first-cohort TCR clusters tended to co-occur in the 95 to 150 validation repertoires was found in a later analysis. Associated with cytomegalovirus, according to the listing, were approximately 160 TCR beta chains.

The sequence was collected from a woman under 30 in good health and CMV-seronegative. The sample comprised PBMCs. The chain carries TRBV27 and TRBJ1-2; 9 bases map to TRBD1. The CDR3 nucleotides read TGTGCCAGCAGACCACGGACAGGGGCGGTGTCGGATGGCTACACCTTC. Its protein is CASRPRTGAVSDGYTF.